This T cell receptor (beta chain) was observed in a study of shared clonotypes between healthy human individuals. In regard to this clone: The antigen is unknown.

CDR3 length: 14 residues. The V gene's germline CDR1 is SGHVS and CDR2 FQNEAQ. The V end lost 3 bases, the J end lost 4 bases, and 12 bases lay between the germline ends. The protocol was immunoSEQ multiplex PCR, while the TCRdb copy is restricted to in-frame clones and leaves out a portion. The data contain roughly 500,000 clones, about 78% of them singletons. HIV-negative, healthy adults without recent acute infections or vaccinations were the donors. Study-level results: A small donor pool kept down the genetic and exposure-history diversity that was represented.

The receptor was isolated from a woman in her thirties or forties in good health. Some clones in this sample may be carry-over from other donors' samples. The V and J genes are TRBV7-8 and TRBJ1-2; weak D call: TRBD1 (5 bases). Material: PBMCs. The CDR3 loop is CASSFGQGSYGYTF. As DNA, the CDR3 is TGTGCCAGCAGCTTCGGGCAGGGTTCCTATGGCTACACCTTC. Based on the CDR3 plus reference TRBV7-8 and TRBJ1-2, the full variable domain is GAGVSQSPRYKVAKRGQDVALRCDPISGHVSLFWYQQALGQGPEFLTYFQNEAQLDKSGLPSDRFFAERPEGSVSTLKIQRTQQEDSAVYLCASSFGQGSYGYTFGSGTRLTVV.